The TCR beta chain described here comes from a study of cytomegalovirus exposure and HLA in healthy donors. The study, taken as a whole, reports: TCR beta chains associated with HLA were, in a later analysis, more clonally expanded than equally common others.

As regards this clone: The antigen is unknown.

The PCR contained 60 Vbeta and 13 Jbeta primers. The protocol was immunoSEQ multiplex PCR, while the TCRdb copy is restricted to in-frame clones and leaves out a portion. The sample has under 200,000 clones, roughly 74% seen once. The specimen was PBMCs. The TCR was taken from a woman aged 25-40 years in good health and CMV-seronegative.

This CDR3 is CAWSVLGPDTGELFF. The CDR3 DNA sequence: TGTGCCTGGAGTGTATTGGGGCCGGACACCGGGGAGCTGTTTTTT. The chain is built from TRBV30 and TRBJ2-2; D is possibly TRBD1 (5 bases). The CDR3 totals 15 residues. V was trimmed by 0 bases and J by 3 bases, leaving 11 bases between them. The germline V gene encodes CDR1 GTSNPN and CDR2 SVGIG (reference sequence).